The subject of this entry is one T cell receptor (beta chain). Its antigen is as yet unknown. The data were taken from a study of T cells in Graves' hyperthyroidism and ophthalmopathy. Study findings and constraints: Ophthalmopathy was separated from stable hyperthyroidism by a 13 V-J model. Prediction of ophthalmopathy progression came a median approximately 7 months pre-onset.

Authors of the study amplified TCR beta CDR3 regions from RNA transcripts. TCR CDR3 underwent first-round RT-PCR with the HTBI primer set. Each CDR3 protein gets one entry after TCRdb re-called the multiplex PCR reads with MiXCR. Of about 760,000 distinct CDR3 sequences listed, around a third were seen once; the top ten hold roughly 31%. Looked up from germline, CDR1 is SGHTA and CDR2 is FQGNSA. The CDR3 is 14 residues long. Trimming stripped 3 bases from V and 11 bases from J, with 17 bases between. The sequenced sample was blood. The chain couples TRBV7-2 to TRBJ2-1; D may correspond to TRBD1 or TRBD2 (5 bases each). This receptor was obtained from a woman between 40 and 50 years old with Graves' hyperthyroidism. The CDR3 bases are TGTGCCAGCAGCTTGTTCAGGGCGATCGGGAAGCAGTTCTTC. This sequence encodes CASSLFRAIGKQFF.